This TCR beta chain was observed in a study of OX40 agonist ivuxolimab in advanced cancers. Study-level background: Recorded diagnoses for dose-escalation patients were hepatocellular carcinoma, melanoma, renal cell or head and neck cancer. Study-wide results and limits: Expanded clones were, on average, more numerous among CD8+ T cells than CD4+. Researchers did not establish what antigens the expanded peripheral T cells target.

Germline lookup yields CDR1 SGHRS and CDR2 YFSETQ. V gave up 0 bases and J gave up 6 bases, with 19 bases separating them. The length of the CDR3 is 16 residues. Blood draws occurred at baseline, cycle 4 day 1, and cycle 7 day 1. Sequencing used immunoSEQ multiplex PCR; TCRdb keeps in-frame clones, though not all of them. The sample lists 50,000 to 55,000 clones, roughly 90% occurring once. This clone was counted only a few times. Its antigen is still unknown. The source is an adult with an advanced solid tumor such as melanoma, head and neck, liver or kidney cancer. J is TRBJ2-7 and V is TRBV5-1; weak D call: TRBD2 (7 bases). Specimen: CD4+ or CD8+ T cells sorted from blood, collected in a trial of the OX40 agonist ivuxolimab. CDR3 amino acids: CASSLGIRGRGGEQYF. CDR3 nucleotides: TGCGCCAGCAGCTTGGGTATTCGTGGGAGGGGGGGCGAGCAGTACTTC.